This TCR beta chain was identified in a study of shared clonotypes between healthy human individuals. Germline lookup yields CDR1 SGHTA and CDR2 FQGNSA. The CDR3 is 16 amino acids. Trimming took off 3 bases at V and 0 bases at J, with 14 bases between the two ends. All participating donors were Caucasian adults from Nashville, Tennessee. Genomic DNA of every subset was divided equally among multiple immunoSEQ plates. Ten immunoSEQ deep assay plates were used by the authors to sequence unsorted PBMC DNA. Some clones are missing from TCRdb's copy, which holds only in-frame ones; the method was immunoSEQ multiplex PCR. The sample lists roughly 500,000 clones; over 75% were seen once.

Source material: PBMCs. The origin of this receptor is a woman aged 40 to 50 in good health. Some clones in this sample may be carry-over from other donors' samples. This chain connects TRBV7-2 to TRBJ1-2; perhaps TRBD1 as D (5 bases). The CDR3 DNA sequence: TGTGCCAGCAGCTTTTCCCCGGACACCTCTAACTATGGCTACACCTTC. It specifies CASSFSPDTSNYGYTF.